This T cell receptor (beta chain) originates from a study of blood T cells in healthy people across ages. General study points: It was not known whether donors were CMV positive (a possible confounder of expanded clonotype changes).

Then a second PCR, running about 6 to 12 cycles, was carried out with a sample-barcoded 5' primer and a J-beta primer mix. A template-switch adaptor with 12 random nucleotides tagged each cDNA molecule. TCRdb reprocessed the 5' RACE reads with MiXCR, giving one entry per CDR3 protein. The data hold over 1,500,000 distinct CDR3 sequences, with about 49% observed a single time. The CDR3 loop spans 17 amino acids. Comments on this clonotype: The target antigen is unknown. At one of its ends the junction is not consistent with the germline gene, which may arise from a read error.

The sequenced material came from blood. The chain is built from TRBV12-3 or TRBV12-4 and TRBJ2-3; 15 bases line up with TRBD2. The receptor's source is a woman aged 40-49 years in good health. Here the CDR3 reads CASSLPRTSGGADMQYF. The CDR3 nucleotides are TGTGCCAGCAGTTTACCCCGGACTAGCGGGGGGGCAGATATGCAGTATTTT.